A single sample gave rise to the 20 T cell receptor beta chains below, sequenced in a study of blood T cell repertoires in COVID-19. Measured with immunoSEQ multiplex PCR; TCRdb has only the in-frame clones, and not every one. The sample lists about 400,000 clones; around 86% were seen once. Specimen: peripheral blood. All receptors derive from a human donor in a cohort sampled during active COVID-19.

This clone showed up just once. The chain employs TRBV5-1 and TRBJ1-1; the D gene is possibly TRBD1 (5 bases). The CDR3 has 14 amino acids. Germline-derived CDR1 and CDR2 are SGHRS and YFSETQ. V was shortened by 5 bases and J by 11 bases, with 22 bases between the two germline ends. CDR3 protein: CASSPTEDGASAFF. CDR3 nucleotide sequence: TGCGCCAGCAGTCCGACTGAGGATGGGGCTTCGGCTTTCTTT.

The rearrangement links TRBV19 to TRBJ2-3, with D maybe TRBD2 (6 bases). Germline CDR1 reads LNHDA; CDR2 reads SQIVND (reference sequence). V lost 5 bases to trimming and J lost 1 base, with 16 bases between them. This CDR3 is built from 16 residues. CDR3 bases: TGTGCCAGTAGTTACGACCTAGCGTTCGGCACAGATACGCAGTATTTT. As protein: CASSYDLAFGTDTQYF.

The genes are TRBV29-1 and TRBJ1-6; a possible D gene is TRBD1 (6 bases). CDR1 is SQVTM and CDR2 is ANQGSEA in the germline V gene. The CDR3 covers 12 residues. The ends were cut back, 5 bases at V and 10 bases at J, with 12 bases in the middle. DNA of the CDR3: TGCAGCGTTTGCGGGGGCGGATCACCCCTCCACTTT. Translation gives CSVCGGGSPLHF.

V is TRBV7-3 and J is TRBJ2-2, with TRBD2 matching 9 bases. Germline V gives CDR1 SGHTA, CDR2 FQGTGA. The V segment lost 4 bases and the J segment 6 bases; nucleotides outside the gene matches: 9. This CDR3 region has 16 residues. CDR3 bases: TGTGCCAGCAGCTCCCCCCTAGCGGGGCGCCCCGGGGAGCTGTTTTTT. This sequence encodes CASSSPLAGRPGELFF.

The rearrangement uses TRBV30 and TRBJ2-5, with 9 bases identical to TRBD1. J lost 6 bases, V lost 5 bases, and 10 bases had no gene match. The CDR3 loop spans 14 amino acids. Looked up from germline, CDR1 is GTSNPN and CDR2 is SVGIG (reference sequence). The DNA of the CDR3 is TGTGCCTGGGGCCTCGGACAGGGGACCAAGACCCAGTACTTC. It codes for CAWGLGQGTKTQYF.

The chain is built from TRBV7-9 and TRBJ2-3, with 7 positions matching TRBD1. From germline, CDR1 is SEHNR and CDR2 FQNEAQ (reference sequence). The V and J ends lost 2 bases and 6 bases, in that order; junction bases with no gene match: 17. The CDR3 is made up of 18 amino acids. Written as DNA, the CDR3 is TGTGCCAGCAGCTTAACCCCGATTAGACAGGGACCCAGGGATACGCAGTATTTT. Protein product: CASSLTPIRQGPRDTQYF.

V gene TRBV4-1 combines with J gene TRBJ2-1, with D possibly being TRBD1 (5 bases). This CDR3 region has 22 residues. The germline V and J ends were trimmed by 5 bases and 4 bases, with 36 bases remaining between them. Germline V gene data show CDR1 as MGHRA and CDR2 as YSYEKL. The CDR3 DNA is TGCGCCAGCAGCACCCACTCTGAGGTGGGGCTTTACAGAAACGGTAGTTACAATGAGCAGTTCTTC. Translated, it gives CASSTHSEVGLYRNGSYNEQFF.

The chain employs TRBV7-2 and TRBJ1-5, with unresolved D. Trimming left V 5 bases short and J 0 bases short, with 2 bases between. The CDR3 runs 12 residues. Germline loops: CDR1 SGHTA, CDR2 FQGNSA. CDR3 sequence reads: CASSLSNQPQHF. In DNA, the CDR3 is TGTGCCAGCAGCCTTAGCAATCAGCCCCAGCATTTT.

The V and J genes are TRBV18 and TRBJ2-5, with D possibly being TRBD1 (6 bases). The CDR3 runs 16 residues. Between the trimmed V and J ends, which lost 2 bases and 3 bases, there was a span of 16 bases. The germline V gene encodes CDR1 KGHSH and CDR2 LQKENI. This CDR3 reads CASSPVSGARKETQYF. Here the CDR3 DNA reads TGTGCCAGCTCACCAGTATCAGGGGCGAGGAAAGAGACCCAGTACTTC.

This sequence joins TRBV30 and TRBJ1-6; 7 positions match TRBD1. V shed 0 bases and J 10 bases; nucleotides not matched to a gene: 9. Germline V gene data show CDR1 as GTSNPN and CDR2 as SVGIG (reference sequence). The CDR3 is 15 amino acids. CDR3 region: CAWSVRDRVGSPLHF. Written as DNA, the CDR3 is TGTGCCTGGAGTGTACGCGACAGGGTAGGCTCACCCCTCCACTTT.

The CDR3 reads CASRDGTGDPYNEQFF. CDR3 nucleotide sequence: TGTGCCAGTAGAGACGGGACAGGGGACCCCTACAATGAGCAGTTCTTC. V gene TRBV19 combines with J gene TRBJ2-1; the match to TRBD1 covers 10 bases. V lost 6 bases, J lost 2 bases, and 7 bases stayed unmatched. Germline-derived CDR1 and CDR2 are LNHDA and SQIVND (reference sequence). The CDR3 length is 16 residues.

This rearrangement joins TRBV7-9 to TRBJ2-2, with a tentative D call TRBD2 (6 bases). The CDR3 sequence is 15 residues long. The germline V gene encodes CDR1 SEHNR and CDR2 FQNEAQ (reference sequence). With 5 bases removed from V and 2 bases from J, the gap between germline ends came to 12 bases. CDR3 nucleotide sequence: TGTGCCAGCAGCAAACGACTAGATAACACCGGGGAGCTGTTTTTT. Translated, it gives CASSKRLDNTGELFF.

This clone has only a few counts. The V call is TRBV3-1 (or the pseudogene TRBV3-2), the J call TRBJ2-7; TRBD1 matches 7 bases. V was clipped by 4 bases and J by 3 bases; unmatched bases: 6. The CDR3 consists of 14 residues. Germline V gene lookup returns CDR1 LGHDT and CDR2 YNNKEL (reference sequence). CDR3 DNA sequence: TGTGCCAGCAGCCGATCGGGACAGAGCTACGAGCAGTACTTC. This sequence encodes CASSRSGQSYEQYF.

This sequence joins TRBV2 and TRBJ1-5; weak D call: TRBD1 (5 bases). CDR3 length: 14 amino acids. Germline values: CDR1 SNHLY, CDR2 FYNNEI. Trimming took 4 bases from V and 7 from J, leaving 14 bases between them. The CDR3 DNA sequence: TGTGCCAGCAGTGGTCAGGGATTCAAACAGCCCCAGCATTTT. Protein product: CASSGQGFKQPQHF. The complete variable domain, with remaining parts taken from reference TRBV2 and TRBJ1-5, reads EPEVTQTPSHQVTQMGQEVILRCVPISNHLYFYWYRQILGQKVEFLVSFYNNEISEKSEIFDDQFSVERPDGSNFTLKIRSTKLEDSAMYFCASSGQGFKQPQHFGDGTRLSIL.

The rearrangement uses TRBV27 and TRBJ1-6, with 10 bases matching TRBD1. Germline trimming cut 6 bases from V and 10 bases from J; bases unmatched to any gene: 6. Germline V gene sequence: CDR1 MNHEY, CDR2 SMNVEV (reference sequence). The CDR3 consists of 14 residues. The CDR3 loop reads CASSPGQGGSPLHF. CDR3 coding DNA: TGTGCCAGCAGCCCTGGACAGGGGGGATCACCCCTCCACTTT.

The V and J genes are TRBV2 and TRBJ2-7; TRBD2 matches 9 bases. Per germline, CDR1 SNHLY and CDR2 FYNNEI. The V segment lost 6 bases and the J segment 0 bases; nucleotides outside the gene matches: 6. The CDR3 consists of 15 residues. The CDR3 sequence is CASRTGLATSYEQYF. The CDR3 DNA reads as TGTGCCAGCAGGACCGGACTAGCGACCTCCTACGAGCAGTACTTC.

This clone has just one count. The chain recombines TRBV7-8 with TRBJ2-2; D remains unclear. CDR3 size: 14 residues. Germline V gives CDR1 SGHVS, CDR2 FQNEAQ. V lost 2 bases and J 1 base, leaving 5 bases between the germline ends. The CDR3 sequence is CASSLQVNTGELFF. CDR3 sequence (DNA): TGTGCCAGCAGCTTACAGGTGAACACCGGGGAGCTGTTTTTT.

V and J are TRBV6-5 and TRBJ2-3; 8 nucleotides match TRBD2. CDR3 length: 13 amino acids. Germline assignment: CDR1 MNHEY and CDR2 SVGAGI. V gave up 5 bases and J gave up 6 bases; unmatched junction bases: 4. The CDR3, as DNA: TGTGCCAGCAGTCCGGGAGGGCGGGATACGCAGTATTTT. Amino acids: CASSPGGRDTQYF.

The V gene is TRBV6-4, the J gene TRBJ2-2, with a tentative D call TRBD2 (5 bases). Germline CDR1 MRHNA, CDR2 SNTAGT. The CDR3 covers 15 residues. The V and J ends lost 4 bases and 1 base respectively, with 10 bases between them. DNA of the CDR3: TGTGCCAGCAGTGTTTACGCGGGGAACACCGGGGAGCTGTTTTTT. Its translation: CASSVYAGNTGELFF.

The rearrangement links TRBV27 to TRBJ2-1, with D perhaps TRBD2 (6 bases). Per germline, CDR1 MNHEY and CDR2 SMNVEV (reference sequence). This CDR3 has 14 residues. Deletions cut 3 bases from V and 5 bases from J, with 11 bases between. The chain's CDR3 is CASSFQTRHNEQFF. The CDR3 nucleotides read TGTGCCAGCAGTTTCCAGACTAGACACAATGAGCAGTTCTTC.